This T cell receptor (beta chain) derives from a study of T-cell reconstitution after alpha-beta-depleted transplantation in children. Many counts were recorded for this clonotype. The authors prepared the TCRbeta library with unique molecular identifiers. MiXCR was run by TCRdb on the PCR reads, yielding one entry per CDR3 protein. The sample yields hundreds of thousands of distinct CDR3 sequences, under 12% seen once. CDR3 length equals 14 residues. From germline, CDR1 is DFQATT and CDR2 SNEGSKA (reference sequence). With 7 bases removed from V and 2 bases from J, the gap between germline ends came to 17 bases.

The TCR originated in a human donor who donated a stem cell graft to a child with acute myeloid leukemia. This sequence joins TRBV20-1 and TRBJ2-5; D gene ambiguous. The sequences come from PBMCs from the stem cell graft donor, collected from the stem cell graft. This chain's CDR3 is CSVSPLGRQETQYF. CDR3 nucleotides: TGCAGTGTTTCCCCCCTAGGGCGGCAAGAGACCCAGTACTTC.